The source of this T cell receptor (beta chain) is a study of blood T cells in healthy people across ages (dated by TCRdb to the mid-2010s). Regarding the research as a whole: In model experiments, template switching captured about one uniquely barcoded TCR beta cDNA molecule for every two T cells. To track age-related changes in TCR beta repertoire diversity, the study relied on deep sequencing normalized with unique cDNA molecular identifiers. Donors were grouped into four age groups: young (average roughly 17 years), middle-aged (39), aged (around 56) and long-lived (just over 80). To avoid experimental bias, donors of different ages were randomly spread across the sequencing lanes. The study analyzed two additional independent replicas of 1 million unique cDNA reads from the same blood draw for two donors, one aged 18 to 30 and one aged 80 or older. General findings and caveats noted by the study authors: The CMV infection status of donors was not known, potentially confounding age-related changes in expanded clonotypes. There was a strong correlation between observed TCR beta diversity and the percentage of naive T cells measured by flow cytometry. Total diversity estimates from one million sequenced T cells were considered lower bounds and underestimates. Conclusive comparison of naive and antigen-experienced compartments was prevented by the profiling of bulk unsorted PBMCs. Compared with the aged group, more naive CD4+ T cells, fewer expanded clones and increased TCR diversity were shown by the long-lived group, suggesting age selection. As age increased, observed TCR beta diversity per million T cells dropped in a roughly linear way, and a significant reduction was already evident by age about 36.

Including cysteine and phenylalanine, the CDR3 has 17 amino acids. The DNA shown is the 51-base CDR3, in frame from base 1. CDR1 and CDR2, per the germline V gene, are SGHAT and FQNNGV. V lost 2 bases and J lost 4 bases, and the count of bases not matched to a germline gene is 8. Receptor amplification or capture employed 5' RACE. The listed sequencing device is Illumina HiSeq 2500. A second PCR of roughly 7 to 11 cycles was performed with a sample-barcoded 5' primer and a J-beta primer mix. A unique molecular identifier was introduced onto each TCR beta cDNA molecule by a template-switch 5' adaptor carrying 12 random nucleotides. Each sample yielded at least 3 million CDR3-containing paired-end reads. All of the RNA was converted into first-strand cDNA using the Mint cDNA synthesis kit, with a TRBC-specific oligonucleotide serving as the primer. After uracil-DNA glycosylase treatment, a first 18-cycle PCR used universal primers M1SS and BC2_uni_R on all cDNA. The paper's processing steps were these. Each sample was normalized by randomly selecting 1 million high-quality reads, each carrying a distinct molecular identifier. Reads sharing molecular identifiers were discarded rather than binned into consensus sequences. MiTCR, set to a Q25 quality threshold and the strictest error-elimination algorithm, was used for CDR3 identification, clonotype clustering and error correction. Lower-bound total TCR beta diversity was estimated with a nonparametric unseen species model using Euler transformation. TCRdb itself trimmed the public reads at Q25 with fastp, ran MiXCR and retained productive beta chains. Rows with one shared CDR3 protein collapse into an entry with the most common genes and DNA. In this record, the V and J calls reflect TCRdb's handling and not the investigators' own analysis. In all, the sample holds roughly 680,000 distinct CDR3 sequences, and about 52% of those were seen once. The ten largest clones represent under 35% of the sample.

With regard to this clonotype: Its antigen target is currently unknown. Base qualities are not provided; no much larger clone lies one nucleotide away.

Donors were approximately 42 systemically healthy Caucasian individuals from Russia aged roughly 6 to 95 years. Around 10 milliliters of peripheral blood were collected from each donor into EDTA-treated Vacutainer tubes. Ficoll-Paque density-gradient centrifugation was used to isolate PBMCs, with at least 6.5 million obtained per sample. Total RNA was extracted from PBMCs with Trizol reagent, with at least 6 micrograms obtained per sample. The percentages of naive CD45RAhigh/CD27high T cells were determined by flow cytometry on a PBMC aliquot from every donor. The specimen was blood. Recombination linked TRBV11-2 to TRBJ2-1; 10 middle bases align to TRBD2. This TCR derives from an older woman in good health. The CDR3 protein sequence reads: CASSLRGGLAEYNEQFF. The DNA sequence reads TGTGCCAGCAGCTTAAGGGGAGGACTAGCGGAGTACAATGAGCAGTTCTTC.